The sequence of this T cell receptor (beta chain) was determined in a study of vaccination effects on CD4 cells after COVID-19. Measured with immunoSEQ multiplex PCR; TCRdb has only the in-frame clones, and not every one. The repertoire holds 47,000 or so clones, with less than 85% as singletons. Germline lookup yields CDR1 SEHNR and CDR2 FQNEAQ (reference sequence). The CDR3 is 12 residues long. With 10 bases clipped from V and 4 bases from J, the junction kept 6 bases outside the gene matches. In this sample, this clone turned up a few times. What it binds is not known. An approximately ten-day culture period preceded the isolation of CD4+ T cells. Participants were given two doses of BNT162b2 or mRNA-1273 vaccine. Nucleocapsid antibodies stayed negative before and after vaccination, showing no earlier SARS-CoV-2 infection.

The chain links TRBV7-9 to TRBJ1-1; 7 nucleotides agree with TRBD1. Sequences were derived from CD4+ T cells from PBMCs cultured without peptide, sampled after COVID-19 vaccination. This receptor was identified in a human donor who received a COVID-19 vaccine. CDR3 nucleotide sequence: TGTGCCACTACGAAGGGGGCCACTGAAGCTTTCTTT. Its translation: CATTKGATEAFF.